A selection of T cell receptor beta chains follows, all from one sample in a study of blood T cell repertoires in COVID-19. Method: immunoSEQ multiplex PCR; TCRdb's copy keeps in-frame clones and lacks some. The sample lists about 99,000 clones; 84% were seen once. Specimen: peripheral blood. Receptors were obtained from a man in his 70s with active or convalescent COVID-19. Both conserved end residues are part of each CDR3. Fields, in order: J gene, D gene, clone size, V gene, CDR3 DNA, CDR3 protein. D genes are given only for firm matches. Only some rows state a clone size, as once, few, many or a class for expanded clones.

TRBJ1-5 | TRBD1 | . | TRBV6-5 | TGTGCCAGTAGACAGGGCGTCAATCAGCCCCAGCATTTT | CASRQGVNQPQHF
TRBJ1-2 | TRBD1 | . | TRBV24-1 | TGTGCCACCAGTGATTCCGACAGGGATGGCTACACCTTC | CATSDSDRDGYTF
TRBJ2-5 | . | . | TRBV30 | TGTGCCTGGAGTGTTATGGCGGGGCAAGAGACCCAGTACTTC | CAWSVMAGQETQYF
TRBJ1-1 | . | . | TRBV28 | TGTGCCAGCAGTTTAGCGGGGAACACTGAAGCTTTCTTT | CASSLAGNTEAFF
TRBJ1-2 | TRBD1 | . | TRBV18 | TGTGCCAGCTCACAGGGGCAGGGGGATGGCTACACCTTC | CASSQGQGDGYTF
TRBJ2-3 | TRBD2 | . | TRBV7-2 | TGTGCCAGCAGCTTAGGGCCCCCGAGCGGGGGGCAAGATACGCAGTATTTT | CASSLGPPSGGQDTQYF
TRBJ1-2 | TRBD1 | . | TRBV5-1 | TGCGCCAGCAGCGGGGGGACAGCTGGGTATGGCTACACCTTC | CASSGGTAGYGYTF
TRBJ1-1 | . | . | TRBV6-5 | TGTGCCAGCAGTTACGGAATCAGGGTAACTGAAGCTTTCTTT | CASSYGIRVTEAFF
TRBJ2-7 | . | . | TRBV18 | TGTGCCAGCTCACCCGCCCTTAAAGCACAGCACGAGCAGTACTTC | CASSPALKAQHEQYF
TRBJ1-6 | TRBD1 | . | TRBV5-4 | TGTGCCAGCAGCTTGGGTCATCCGGGACAGGGTTTTGATTCACCCCTCCACTTT | CASSLGHPGQGFDSPLHF
TRBJ1-4 | . | . | TRBV12-3/TRBV12-4 | TGTGCCAGCAGTTCGAGTAACCGAAAACTGTTTTTT | CASSSSNRKLFF
TRBJ2-2 | . | . | TRBV3-1/TRBV3-2 | TGTGCCAGCAGCCAAGTTCAGATGGGTGGGCCCGGGGAGCTGTTTTTT | CASSQVQMGGPGELFF
TRBJ2-3 | TRBD1 | . | TRBV9 | TGTGCCAGTTCGACAGGGGACTCGTTGAATACGCAGTATTTT | CASSTGDSLNTQYF
TRBJ1-6 | TRBD1 | . | TRBV27 | TGTGCCAGCAGTCACCTGAGGGACAGGATCGCCTATAATTCACCCCTCCACTTT | CASSHLRDRIAYNSPLHF
TRBJ2-7 | TRBD2 | . | TRBV6-1 | TGTGCCAGCAGCGAAGGAGGAGCTATCGGGGGGGAGCAGTACTTC | CASSEGGAIGGEQYF
TRBJ1-2 | . | . | TRBV6-6 | TGTGCCAGCAGTTACTCCTCAGACTATGGCTACACCTTC | CASSYSSDYGYTF
TRBJ2-1 | . | . | TRBV28 | TGTGCCAGCAGTTTACAAAAACTTAATGAGCAGTTCTTC | CASSLQKLNEQFF
TRBJ1-3 | TRBD1 | . | TRBV7-2 | TGTGCCAGCAGCTTACAGGGGGGTGGAAACACCATATATTTT | CASSLQGGGNTIYF
TRBJ1-2 | TRBD1 | few | TRBV15 | TGTGCCACCAGCAGAGTGAGGCAGGGGGCGGATGGCTACACCTTC | CATSRVRQGADGYTF
TRBJ2-7 | . | . | TRBV11-3 | TGTGCCAGCAGCCAAGGGGGCTCCTACGAGCAGTACTTC | CASSQGGSYEQYF
TRBJ1-4 | . | once | TRBV4-2 | TGTGCCAGCAGCCTAGGACCCCAAGAGGGAACTAATGAAAAACTGTTTTTT | CASSLGPQEGTNEKLFF
TRBJ2-3 | TRBD2 | . | TRBV30 | TGTGCCTGGAGGGGTTGGGGGGGACCCACAGATACGCAGTATTTT | CAWRGWGGPTDTQYF
TRBJ1-1 | . | few | TRBV28 | TGTGCCAGCAGTCTACTAGGAACGCTTGTGGCTTTCTTT | CASSLLGTLVAFF
TRBJ2-5 | . | . | TRBV7-8 | TGTGCCAGCAGCTTAGTGTTGGAGGGAGTCGATGAGACCCAGTACTTC | CASSLVLEGVDETQYF
TRBJ1-5 | . | . | TRBV28 | TGTGCCAGCAGTTACAGTACCCGGCCCCAGCATTTT | CASSYSTRPQHF
TRBJ2-5 | TRBD1 | once | TRBV27 | TGTGCCAGCAGTGGCCCGGGACAGGGGGAAGAGACCCAGTACTTC | CASSGPGQGEETQYF
TRBJ1-3 | . | . | TRBV20-1 | TGCAGTGCTAGGGGAGTGGACACCATATATTTT | CSARGVDTIYF
TRBJ1-5 | TRBD1 | . | TRBV23-1 | TGCGCCAGAAGACAGGGCGGCAATCAGCCCCAGCATTTT | CARRQGGNQPQHF
TRBJ1-2 | TRBD1 | few | TRBV2 | TGTGCCAGCAGCGAACAGGGGTACCATGGCTACACCTTC | CASSEQGYHGYTF
TRBJ1-6 | . | few | TRBV6-5 | TGTGCCAGCAGCTACGCAGGGAATAATTCACCCCTCCACTTT | CASSYAGNNSPLHF
TRBJ1-2 | . | . | TRBV11-2 | TGTGCCAGCAGCCCACACGACAGGACTAACTATGGCTACACCTTC | CASSPHDRTNYGYTF
TRBJ1-1 | TRBD1 | . | TRBV4-2 | TGTGCCAGCAGCCAAAGGCGACAGGGGAAAACTGAAGCTTTCTTT | CASSQRRQGKTEAFF
TRBJ1-2 | . | few | TRBV28 | TGTGCCAGCAGTACTACCGACAGCTATGGCTACACCTTC | CASSTTDSYGYTF
TRBJ2-5 | TRBD2 | . | TRBV3-1/TRBV3-2 | TGTGCCAGTACCTTTAGCGGGGGGAAAGAGACCCAGTACTTC | CASTFSGGKETQYF
TRBJ2-3 | . | . | TRBV7-2 | TGTGCCAGCAGTTGGAGTGGCACAGATACGCAGTATTTT | CASSWSGTDTQYF
TRBJ1-2 | TRBD1 | . | TRBV7-9 | TGTGCCAGCAGCTTAGAATCGACAGGGCCTTATGGCTACACCTTC | CASSLESTGPYGYTF
TRBJ2-7 | . | . | TRBV28 | TGTGCCAGCAGACAGGGTTCCTACGAGCAGTACTTC | CASRQGSYEQYF
TRBJ2-3 | TRBD2 | . | TRBV4-2 | TGTGCCAGCAGCCAAGGAACACTAGCGGGGCCCAGGGGTACGCAGTATTTT | CASSQGTLAGPRGTQYF
TRBJ1-5 | TRBD1 | . | TRBV18 | TGTGCCAGCTCCGCTGGGACAGGGGTCAATCAGCCCCAGCATTTT | CASSAGTGVNQPQHF
TRBJ2-5 | TRBD2 | once | TRBV7-3 | TGTGCCAGCAGCTCGGGGGGACTGGGAGAGACCCAGTACTTC | CASSSGGLGETQYF
TRBJ1-5 | . | medium-sized | TRBV6-5 | TGTGCCAGCTATGGGACACGGGGAAACAATCAGCCCCAGCATTTT | CASYGTRGNNQPQHF
TRBJ1-1 | . | . | TRBV18 | TGTGCCAGCTCGGTCCGGGCAGGGTGGAACACTGAAGCTTTCTTT | CASSVRAGWNTEAFF
TRBJ2-5 | TRBD1 | . | TRBV12-5 | TGTGCTAGTGGTTTGGTAAGAGGGACAGGGGTTCCAGAGACCCAGTACTTC | CASGLVRGTGVPETQYF
TRBJ1-2 | . | once | TRBV18 | TGTGCCAGCTCACCAGACAGTAACTATGGCTACACCTTC | CASSPDSNYGYTF
TRBJ1-5 | . | . | TRBV28 | TGTGCCAGCAGTCTTATACAGGTGCATCAGCCCCAGCATTTT | CASSLIQVHQPQHF
TRBJ1-2 | . | . | TRBV30 | TGTGCCTGGACGGGAGGGATCTACTATGGCTACACCTTC | CAWTGGIYYGYTF
TRBJ1-1 | TRBD1 | . | TRBV5-1 | TGCGCCAGCAGCATTGGGGCGACAGGGGGCACTGAAGCTTTCTTT | CASSIGATGGTEAFF
TRBJ2-2 | . | . | TRBV7-9 | TGTGCCAGCAGCTCTCCACCGGGACTTAACACCGGGGAGCTGTTTTTT | CASSSPPGLNTGELFF
TRBJ2-7 | TRBD1 | . | TRBV6-5 | TGTGCCAGCCATATAGGACAGGGGCCCTACGAGCAGTACTTC | CASHIGQGPYEQYF
TRBJ1-2 | . | . | TRBV5-1 | TGCGCCAGCAGCCCTTACAGGGTGAGCTATGGCTACACCTTC | CASSPYRVSYGYTF
TRBJ2-7 | . | . | TRBV18 | TGTGCCAGCTCACCGGAGTTCGAGCAGTACTTC | CASSPEFEQYF
TRBJ2-6 | TRBD1 | . | TRBV4-2 | TGTGCCAGCAGCCAAGAGGGACAGGGCTCTTCCGGGGCCAACGTCCTGACTTTC | CASSQEGQGSSGANVLTF